The rows below give T cell receptor beta chains drawn from one sample of a study of T cell responses to AZD1222 COVID-19 vaccine. Libraries were prepared by immunoSEQ multiplex PCR; TCRdb keeps only in-frame clonotypes and omits some of them. Of around 150,000 clones in the sample, around 90% are singletons; the top ten hold roughly 3.2%. The source material was peripheral blood, sampled 28 days after the second AZD1222 dose. The receptors originated from an adult who received the AZD1222 COVID-19 vaccine. The CDR3 runs from the conserved cysteine through the conserved F or W. Each record gives: V gene, J gene, D gene, clone size, CDR3 DNA, CDR3 protein. D genes are given only for firm matches. Some rows mark clone size as missing; the rest say once, few, many or name a class of expanded clone.

>TRBV19|TRBJ2-7|-|-
TGTGCCAGCGCGCTCAACGGGCAGGGTGGTGGCGAGCAGTACTTC
CASALNGQGGGEQYF
>TRBV5-1|TRBJ2-1|-|-
TGCGCCAGCAGCTTGGCCGCGACTCCTACCTACAATGAGCAGTTCTTC
CASSLAATPTYNEQFF
>TRBV2|TRBJ1-2|-|few
TGTGCCAGCAGTGTGGGGGAAGCTAACTATGGCTACACCTTC
CASSVGEANYGYTF
>TRBV20-1|TRBJ1-4|TRBD1|-
TGCAGTGCTAGTCGCGGACAGGGGGGCGAAAAACTGTTTTTT
CSASRGQGGEKLFF
>TRBV7-2|TRBJ2-2|TRBD2|-
TGTGCCAGCAGCTTAGGTCTTTTGGGGCTAGCGGGAGAGGTCGGGGAGCTGTTTTTT
CASSLGLLGLAGEVGELFF
>TRBV29-1|TRBJ2-7|TRBD2|-
TGCAGCGCCTATAATCCCGGGACTAGCGGGAGACCGTACTTC
CSAYNPGTSGRPYF
>TRBV20-1|TRBJ1-1|-|-
TGCAGTGCTAGGGGGTCTTTCTTCTCCTTT
CSARGSFFSF
>TRBV11-2|TRBJ1-2|-|-
TGTGCCAGCAGCCCCGGGAGCCACTATGGCTACACCTTC
CASSPGSHYGYTF
>TRBV11-2|TRBJ2-2|TRBD1|-
TGTGCCAGCAGCTTCCGGGACAGGACCGGGGAGCTGTTTTTT
CASSFRDRTGELFF
>TRBV25-1|TRBJ1-5|-|-
TGTGCCAGCAGCTTGGGGGGCCAGCCCCAGCATTTT
CASSLGGQPQHF